This T cell receptor (beta chain) was observed in a study of identical twins (dated by TCRdb to 2016 to 2017). In the study overall: TCR alpha and beta repertoires from monozygotic twins, unrelated adults of various ages and cord blood were deep-sequenced to test whether fetal clonotypes persist. To rule out contamination, the twin experiments were replicated at different times with different library preparation protocols. Paper-wide results and their limitations: A weaker excess of twin sharing was found in beta out-of-frame sequences because the signal-to-noise ratio was lowered by fewer shared sequences. Recombination models systematically underestimated out-of-frame TCR alpha sharing in monozygotic twins but agreed with sharing between unrelated individuals. Fewer insertions were carried by abundant cord blood beta clonotypes, a similar but weaker trend appeared in young adult naive repertoires, and no such trend appeared in memory repertoires. Invariant T cells such as MAIT and iNKT could partly confound zero-insertion analyses, although diverse VJ usage argued against such confounding for most clonotypes. Because the same donors could not be followed over many years, the conclusions relied on cross-sectional statistical analysis. Out-of-frame TCR alpha sequences shared between twins showed an excess of low generation-probability sequences compared with coincidental sharing between unrelated individuals.

This clonotype was detected a few times. Its antigen is unknown. No clone much larger than this one lies a single base away; base qualities are absent. All donors were healthy Caucasians. Three pairs of female monozygotic twins, all aged 18 to 29 years, made up the twin cohort. The RNA used for TCR libraries was isolated from peripheral blood mononuclear cells. Libraries came from 5' RACE. The sequencer was an Illumina HiSeq 2000. A universal primer binding site was added through template switching, and the final cDNA carried a unique molecular identifier so that TCR cDNA molecules could be counted accurately. First-strand cDNA for TCR alpha and beta chains was synthesized from specific primers in the conserved constant-segment region. To control for contamination, every cDNA library carried two barcodes: a SMART-Mk sample barcode plus Illumina barcodes. TruSeq adapter sequences, together with Illumina sample barcodes, were added in two successive PCR steps. Sequencing of the TCR alpha and beta cDNA libraries was done on the Illumina HiSeq platform using custom primers. Under the source paper's analysis protocol: Raw reads were processed with MiGEC to extract unique molecular identifiers, and MiXCR was used to determine CDR3 positions. For each individual, recombination models were inferred using an EM algorithm with the repgenHMM and IGoR tools. The tcR package in R was used for shared clonotype analysis, with sharing normalized by the product of cloneset sizes. To study raw recombination free of thymic and clonal selection effects, out-of-frame nonproductive sequences were analyzed. Using fastp trimming at Q25 and MiXCR clonotype assembly, TCRdb reanalyzed the public sequencing data and kept in-frame beta chains. CDR3 protein sequences are deduplicated, and each keeps its most common genes and DNA. For this entry, the V and J calls and clone size follow TCRdb and not the study's own pipeline. This sample gives about 920,000 distinct CDR3 sequences in total; around an eighth of them show up just once. Around 1.5% of the sample comes from the top ten.

There are 15 amino acids in the CDR3, from cysteine to phenylalanine inclusive. The sequence is cut down to CDR3 DNA, 45 bases in frame from base 1. V and J are truncated by 1 base and 5 bases respectively, leaving an intervening sequence of 15 bases. From a lookup of the germline V gene, CDR1 and CDR2 are SGHRS and YFSETQ. The data also belong to a second study, concerning yellow fever vaccine responses in identical twins. As the second paper documents: According to the authors, in identical twins the way T cells responded to vaccination appeared partly convergent and partly personalized. In the study, vaccine-responding T cell clones were precisely tracked in identical twins.

The sequenced sample was PBMCs. This receptor chain uses TRBV5-1 and TRBJ2-5, with a tentative D call of TRBD1 or TRBD2, each matching 5 bases. This TCR derives from a woman aged 18-30 years in good health. The nucleotides read TGCGCCAGCAGCTTGAAAGGGACGGTCTTGGAGACCCAGTACTTC. This yields the protein CASSLKGTVLETQYF.